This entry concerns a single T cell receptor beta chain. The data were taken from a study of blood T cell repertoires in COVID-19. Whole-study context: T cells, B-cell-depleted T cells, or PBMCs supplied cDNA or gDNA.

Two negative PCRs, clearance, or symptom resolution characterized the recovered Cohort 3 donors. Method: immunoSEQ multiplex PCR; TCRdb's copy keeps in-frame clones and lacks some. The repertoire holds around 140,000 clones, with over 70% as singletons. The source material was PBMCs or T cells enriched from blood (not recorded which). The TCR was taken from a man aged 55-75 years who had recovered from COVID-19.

CDR3 sequence (DNA): TGTGCCAGCAGAAAACGAACCGGGACAGGGGCAAACACTGAAGCTTTCTTT. Its translation is CASRKRTGTGANTEAFF. The chain couples TRBV13 to TRBJ1-1, with 10 bases aligning to TRBD1. CDR1 is PRHDT and CDR2 is FYEKMQ in the germline V gene (reference sequence). The CDR3 is made up of 17 amino acids. Trimming removed 6 bases from V and 2 bases from J; junction bases left unmatched: 12.